The 32 T cell receptor beta chains listed next were all sequenced from one sample in a study of early T cells in non-severe SARS-CoV-2 infection. TCRdb processed the 5' RACE reads anew with MiXCR; each CDR3 protein has one entry. The sample includes about 29,000 distinct CDR3 sequences, more than 4.5% seen only once; the top ten take about a tenth. Sequenced material: whole blood. These receptors were taken from an adult who was a healthcare worker with PCR-confirmed SARS-CoV-2 infection or an uninfected control (not recorded which).

The chain employs TRBV6-1 and TRBJ2-1; D remains ambiguous. This CDR3 contains 10 residues. Germline V gene data show CDR1 as MNHNS and CDR2 as SASEGT. V was trimmed by 6 bases and J by 4 bases, leaving 1 base between them. CDR3: CASRYNEQFF. For the CDR3, the DNA is TGTGCCAGCAGGTACAATGAGCAGTTCTTC.

This clonotype was picked up many times. The rearrangement links TRBV20-1 to TRBJ1-5, with D maybe TRBD1 (5 bases). Trimming removed 4 bases from V and 3 bases from J, with 16 bases in between. CDR1 DFQATT and CDR2 SNEGSKA come from the germline V gene (reference sequence). The CDR3 has 15 residues. The CDR3 is CSANPPGGFNQPQHF. The CDR3 coding sequence is TGCAGTGCTAACCCACCTGGGGGTTTCAATCAGCCCCAGCATTTT.

This clonotype occurred many times. This chain links TRBV5-4 with TRBJ2-2, with D possibly TRBD2 on 5 matching bases. This CDR3 spans 14 amino acids. Trimming cost V 3 bases and J 7 bases, with 13 bases left between them. In germline, CDR1 is SGHNT, CDR2 YYREEE (reference sequence). The CDR3 DNA is TGTGCCAGCAGCTCGAGTGACTATTTCGGGGAGCTGTTTTTT. Its translation: CASSSSDYFGELFF.

V usage is TRBV7-9 and J usage is TRBJ2-7; 9 bases are shared with TRBD1. The V segment lost 5 bases and the J segment 2 bases; nucleotides outside the gene matches: 10. The CDR3 runs to 16 residues. CDR1 is SEHNR, CDR2 FQNEAQ, per germline (reference sequence). The CDR3: CASSHYRGPPTYEQYF. In nucleotides, the CDR3 is TGTGCCAGCAGCCACTACAGGGGGCCCCCTACCTACGAGCAGTACTTC.

This clonotype was found a few times. The chain recombines TRBV29-1 with TRBJ2-2; D is unclear. V was cut by 3 bases and J by 5 bases, with 7 bases left in between. Germline V gene lookup returns CDR1 SQVTM and CDR2 ANQGSEA. This CDR3 is built from 12 residues. The CDR3 sequence: CSVDLLTGELFF. CDR3 nucleotide sequence: TGCAGCGTTGACTTGCTAACCGGGGAGCTGTTTTTT.

This clonotype showed up many times. The V and J genes are TRBV6-5 and TRBJ2-7; D is unresolved. This CDR3 has 15 residues. Trimming left V 2 bases short and J 2 bases short, with 13 bases between. Germline V CDR1 and CDR2: MNHEY, SVGAGI. This chain's CDR3 is CASSYGPAGPYEQYF. CDR3 nucleotides: TGTGCCAGCAGTTACGGGCCGGCAGGACCCTACGAGCAGTACTTC.

This clonotype appeared many times. This chain connects TRBV7-6 to TRBJ2-1; maybe TRBD1 (5 bases). Germline V gene data show CDR1 as SGHVS and CDR2 as FNYEAQ. Trimming took off 4 bases at V and 5 bases at J, with 15 bases between the two ends. This CDR3 contains 15 residues. As DNA, the CDR3 is TGTGCCAGCAGCTCAGGACAACTACCTGACAATGAGCAGTTCTTC. It yields the protein CASSSGQLPDNEQFF.

This clonotype was recorded at least ten times. V and J are TRBV12-3 or TRBV12-4 and TRBJ1-5, with 7 positions matching TRBD1. Trimming took 5 bases from V and 6 from J; bases not matched to a gene: 4. This CDR3 has 13 amino acids. CDR3 amino acids: CASSPTGSQPQHF. In nucleotides, the CDR3 is TGTGCCAGCAGTCCGACAGGGTCTCAGCCCCAGCATTTT.

The gene calls are TRBV13 and TRBJ2-7; 10 positions match TRBD1. The CDR3 loop spans 13 amino acids. Germline lookup yields CDR1 PRHDT and CDR2 FYEKMQ (reference sequence). The trim removed 4 bases at V and 5 bases at J, leaving 2 bases unmatched. The CDR3 sequence: CASSWDRGHEQYF. The CDR3, as DNA: TGTGCCAGCAGCTGGGACAGGGGACACGAGCAGTACTTC. The variable domain in full, completed from reference TRBV13 and TRBJ2-7, reads AAGVIQSPRHLIKEKRETATLKCYPIPRHDTVYWYQQGPGQDPQFLISFYEKMQSDKGSIPDRFSAQQFSDYHSELNMSSLELGDSALYFCASSWDRGHEQYFGPGTRLTVT.

This clonotype was seen a few times. This sequence joins TRBV4-3 and TRBJ1-5, with 7 bases lining up with TRBD1. The length of the CDR3 is 14 residues. Trimming at V came to 1 base and at J to 5 bases, leaving 2 bases not matched to a gene. Germline V gene data show CDR1 as LGHNA and CDR2 as YSLEER. In DNA, the CDR3 is TGCGCCAGCAGCCAAGGACAGGGTGATCAGCCCCAGCATTTT. The encoded protein is CASSQGQGDQPQHF.

This clonotype was found many times. V is TRBV12-3 or TRBV12-4 and J is TRBJ2-2; TRBD1 matches 7 bases. V gave up 3 bases and J gave up 2 bases; unmatched junction bases: 6. This CDR3 is 16 amino acids long. The CDR3 nucleotides are TGTGCCAGCAGTTTCCGCGACAGGGCCAACACCGGGGAGCTGTTTTTT. Translated: CASSFRDRANTGELFF.

In its sample, this clonotype was seen many times. The chain recombines TRBV7-9 with TRBJ2-1; 9 bases agree with TRBD2. The CDR3 runs 16 residues. V lost 0 bases to trimming and J lost 5 bases; unmatched junction nucleotides: 5. CDR1 SEHNR and CDR2 FQNEAQ come from the germline V gene (reference sequence). This CDR3 is CASSLARLAEHNEQFF. In DNA form, the CDR3 reads TGTGCCAGCAGCTTAGCGCGACTAGCGGAGCACAATGAGCAGTTCTTC.

The V and J genes are TRBV7-9 and TRBJ2-1; the D is unclear. Trimming cost V 2 bases and J 3 bases, with 17 bases left between them. CDR3 size: 17 residues. Germline assignment: CDR1 SEHNR and CDR2 FQNEAQ (reference sequence). Here the CDR3 reads CASSLFRQTRRYNEQFF. The DNA for the CDR3 is TGTGCCAGCAGCTTATTTCGCCAGACTCGCCGCTACAATGAGCAGTTCTTC.

With regard to this clonotype: This may be a read error: a much more frequent sequence differs by one nucleotide. The V and J genes are TRBV13 and TRBJ2-3; 13 bases align to TRBD2. The germline V gene encodes CDR1 PRHDT and CDR2 FYEKMQ (reference sequence). The CDR3 spans 16 residues. Trimming at V came to 5 bases and at J to 5 bases, leaving 7 bases not matched to a gene. CDR3 DNA: TGTGCCAGCAGCACGGGACTAGCGGGACCTGTAGATACGCAGTATTTT. The encoded protein is CASSTGLAGPVDTQYF. The full variable domain, rest sourced from reference TRBV13 and TRBJ2-3, is AAGVIQSPRHLIKEKRETATLKCYPIPRHDTVYWYQQGPGQDPQFLISFYEKMQSDKGSIPDRFSAQQFSDYHSELNMSSLELGDSALYFCASSTGLAGPVDTQYFGPGTRLTVL.

Within the sample, this clonotype is medium-sized. The genes are TRBV20-1 and TRBJ2-2; 8 positions agree with TRBD2. Germline CDR1 is DFQATT and CDR2 is SNEGSKA (reference sequence). The CDR3 length is 14 residues. V trimming: 6 bases; J trimming: 5 bases; junction bases outside the gene matches: 8. CDR3 protein: CSAQGLAGTGELFF. The CDR3 bases are TGCAGTGCCCAAGGACTAGCAGGAACCGGGGAGCTGTTTTTT.

About this clonotype itself: A much larger clone is a single base away; this may be a read error. V gene TRBV20-1 combines with J gene TRBJ1-6, with 7 bases aligning to TRBD1. V trimming: 7 bases; J trimming: 6 bases; junction bases outside the gene matches: 6. Germline CDR1 and CDR2: DFQATT and SNEGSKA (reference sequence). The CDR3 runs to 13 residues. CDR3 bases: TGCAGTGATTACAGGGGAACTAATTCACCCCTCCACTTT. It encodes CSDYRGTNSPLHF.

This clonotype appeared many times. V gene TRBV29-1 combines with J gene TRBJ2-3, with a tentative D call TRBD1 (6 bases). The V and J ends lost 7 bases and 3 bases respectively, with 20 bases between them. This CDR3 region has 15 residues. Per the germline V gene, CDR1 is SQVTM and CDR2 is ANQGSEA. The CDR3 is CSGDPFGTITDTQYF. As DNA, the CDR3 is TGCAGCGGGGACCCGTTCGGGACAATTACAGATACGCAGTATTTT.

The chain recombines TRBV4-1 with TRBJ2-1; the D gene is possibly TRBD2 (6 bases). V lost 5 bases, J lost 5 bases, and 19 bases lay in between. The germline V gene encodes CDR1 MGHRA and CDR2 YSYEKL. The length of the CDR3 is 16 residues. CDR3 sequence: CASSSAAGRLNNEQFF. CDR3 DNA: TGCGCCAGCAGCTCCGCGGCGGGAAGACTAAACAATGAGCAGTTCTTC.

This clonotype was counted many times. This chain uses TRBV28 with TRBJ2-7, with 7 bases matching TRBD2. V was clipped by 11 bases and J by 1 base; unmatched bases: 14. CDR3 size: 15 residues. In germline, CDR1 is MDHEN, CDR2 SYDVKM. The CDR3 here is CASSGGDANSYEQYF. DNA of the CDR3: TGTGCCTCCTCTGGGGGGGACGCAAATTCCTACGAGCAGTACTTC.

Many counts were recorded for this clonotype. The chain carries TRBV20-1 and TRBJ2-1; 9 positions match TRBD2. Germline V gene sequence: CDR1 DFQATT, CDR2 SNEGSKA (reference sequence). Losses at the gene ends were 0 bases for V and 4 bases for J; bases not matched to a gene: 1. This CDR3 contains 14 residues. DNA for the CDR3: TGCAGTGCTAGAGACCTAGCGGGGTACAATGAGCAGTTCTTC. Translated: CSARDLAGYNEQFF.

This clonotype was seen a few times. J is TRBJ2-7 and V is TRBV6-2 or TRBV6-3; no definite D call. The V and J ends lost 6 bases and 3 bases respectively, with 12 bases between them. The CDR3 runs 13 residues. Germline V gene lookup returns CDR1 MNHEY and CDR2 SVGEGT. The CDR3 here is CASSQETYYEQYF. For the CDR3, the DNA is TGTGCCAGCAGCCAGGAAACTTACTACGAGCAGTACTTC.

This clonotype came up many times. The CDR3 nucleotides read TGCAGTGCTAGTGAGGGGACGGCGCACGAGCAGTACTTC. This sequence encodes CSASEGTAHEQYF. The V and J genes are TRBV20-1 and TRBJ2-7; TRBD1 or TRBD2 may be the D gene (5 bases each). Germline CDR1 and CDR2: DFQATT and SNEGSKA (reference sequence). Trimming took off 3 bases at V and 5 bases at J, with 14 bases between the two ends. The CDR3 loop spans 13 amino acids.

This clonotype is termed medium-sized (0.01 to 0.1%). The CDR3 bases are TGCAGCGGCAGGGGACAGGGTCCGGCTGAAGCTTTCTTT. Protein sequence: CSGRGQGPAEAFF. The chain joins TRBV29-1 to TRBJ1-1; 9 bases are shared with TRBD1. With V trimmed by 7 bases and J by 6 bases, 9 bases remained unmatched. There are 13 residues in the CDR3. The germline CDR1 and CDR2 sequences are SQVTM and ANQGSEA.

The sample holds many counts of this clonotype. The chain carries TRBV6-5 and TRBJ1-5, with TRBD1 as a possible D gene (6 bases). CDR3 length: 15 amino acids. Trimming took off 6 bases at V and 2 bases at J, with 14 bases between the two ends. CDR1 and CDR2 (germline): MNHEY, SVGAGI. The CDR3 protein is CASRLTGIGNQPQHF. The DNA for the CDR3 is TGTGCCAGCAGACTAACAGGGATCGGCAATCAGCCCCAGCATTTT.

The chain has TRBV7-9 and TRBJ1-3; the D gene is possibly TRBD1 (6 bases). Germline CDR1 is SEHNR and CDR2 is FQNEAQ (reference sequence). The V and J ends lost 1 base and 3 bases respectively, with 10 bases between them. There are 15 residues in the CDR3. CDR3 nucleotides: TGTGCCAGCAGCTTAGGGGACACCTTTGGAAACACCATATATTTT. Translating gives CASSLGDTFGNTIYF.

This clonotype has at least ten counts. CDR3 amino acids: CASSPGLGSLHEQFF. CDR3 coding DNA: TGTGCCAGCAGCCCCGGACTAGGCAGTCTCCATGAGCAGTTCTTC. The V gene is TRBV7-8, the J gene TRBJ2-1, with 7 bases matching TRBD2. The V segment lost 5 bases and the J segment 8 bases; nucleotides outside the gene matches: 12. CDR1 is SGHVS and CDR2 is FQNEAQ in the germline V gene. CDR3 size: 15 residues.

At least ten counts were recorded for this clonotype. The CDR3 sequence: CASSNPGLNTEAFF. CDR3 nucleotides: TGTGCCAGCAGTAACCCAGGACTGAACACTGAAGCTTTCTTT. The chain employs TRBV14 and TRBJ1-1; D uncertain. The germline V and J ends were trimmed by 6 bases and 0 bases, with 11 bases remaining between them. This CDR3 is 14 amino acids long. Per germline, CDR1 SGHDN and CDR2 FVKESK.

This clonotype was picked up many times. This chain links TRBV4-3 with TRBJ2-5; tentatively, D is TRBD2 (5 bases). Germline loops: CDR1 LGHNA, CDR2 YSLEER. The V end lost 0 bases, the J end lost 5 bases, and 13 bases lay between the germline ends. This CDR3 is 15 amino acids long. CDR3 in amino acids: CASSQERAVRETQYF. CDR3 in DNA: TGCGCCAGCAGCCAAGAGAGAGCGGTCCGGGAGACCCAGTACTTC.

This clonotype appeared many times. This chain links TRBV14 with TRBJ2-3, with 7 bases aligning to TRBD2. After removal of 1 base from V and 4 bases from J, the junction contained 5 bases not matched to a gene. CDR1 is SGHDN, CDR2 FVKESK, per germline. This CDR3 has 15 residues. The chain's CDR3 is CASSQGLRGADTQYF. In DNA form, the CDR3 reads TGTGCCAGCAGCCAAGGGCTACGGGGGGCAGATACGCAGTATTTT. Drawing the rest from reference TRBV14 and TRBJ2-3, the complete variable domain is EAGVTQFPSHSVIEKGQTVTLRCDPISGHDNLYWYRRVMGKEIKFLLHFVKESKQDESGMPNNRFLAERTGGTYSTLKVQPAELEDSGVYFCASSQGLRGADTQYFGPGTRLTVL.

This clonotype was counted at least ten times. V and J are TRBV14 and TRBJ2-7; 7 bases agree with TRBD2. The CDR3 contains 15 residues. V was pared by 1 base and J by 5 bases, with 8 bases of the junction left unmatched. Germline V lookup: CDR1 SGHDN, CDR2 FVKESK. CDR3: CASSQVSRGGHEQYF. DNA for the CDR3: TGTGCCAGCAGCCAAGTGTCACGCGGGGGTCACGAGCAGTACTTC.

This clonotype was recorded at least ten times. The chain employs TRBV28 and TRBJ2-3, with TRBD2 matching 9 bases. This CDR3 is 15 amino acids long. From germline, CDR1 is MDHEN and CDR2 SYDVKM. The V gene end was trimmed by 5 bases and the J gene end by 6 bases; junction bases not matched to a gene: 9. CDR3 region: CASSPHASGNDTQYF. DNA for the CDR3: TGTGCCAGCAGTCCCCATGCTAGCGGGAACGATACGCAGTATTTT.

This clonotype was detected only a few times. The chain has TRBV5-4 and TRBJ2-5, with D possibly TRBD2 on 6 matching bases. V was clipped by 4 bases and J by 9 bases, with 16 bases between them. Per germline, CDR1 SGHNT and CDR2 YYREEE (reference sequence). The CDR3 has 13 residues. The CDR3 nucleotides are TGTGCCAGCAGCCCGGGGGTCTTCAAGGCCCAGTACTTC. This codes for CASSPGVFKAQYF.